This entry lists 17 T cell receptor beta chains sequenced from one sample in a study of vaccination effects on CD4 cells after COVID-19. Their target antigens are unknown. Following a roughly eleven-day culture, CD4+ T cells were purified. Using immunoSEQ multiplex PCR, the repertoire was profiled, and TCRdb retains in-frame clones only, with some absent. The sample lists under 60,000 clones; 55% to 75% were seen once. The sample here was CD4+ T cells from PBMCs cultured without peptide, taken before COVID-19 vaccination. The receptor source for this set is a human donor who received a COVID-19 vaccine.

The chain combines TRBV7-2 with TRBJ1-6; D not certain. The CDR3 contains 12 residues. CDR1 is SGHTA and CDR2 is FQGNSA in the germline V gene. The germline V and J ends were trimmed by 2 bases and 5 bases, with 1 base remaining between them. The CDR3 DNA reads TGTGCCAGCAGCTTAAATAATTCACCCCTCCACTTT. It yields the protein CASSLNNSPLHF.

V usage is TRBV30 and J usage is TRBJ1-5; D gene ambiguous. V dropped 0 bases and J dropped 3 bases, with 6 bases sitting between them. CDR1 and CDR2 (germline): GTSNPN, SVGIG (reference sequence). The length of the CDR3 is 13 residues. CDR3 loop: CAWSVSPNQPQHF. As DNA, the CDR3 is TGTGCCTGGAGTGTGAGTCCCAATCAGCCCCAGCATTTT.

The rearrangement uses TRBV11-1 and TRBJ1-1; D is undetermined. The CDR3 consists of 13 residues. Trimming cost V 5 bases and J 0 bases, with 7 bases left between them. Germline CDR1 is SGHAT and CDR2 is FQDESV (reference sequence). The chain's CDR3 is CASSVGVNTEAFF. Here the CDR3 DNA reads TGTGCCAGCAGCGTCGGGGTGAACACTGAAGCTTTCTTT.

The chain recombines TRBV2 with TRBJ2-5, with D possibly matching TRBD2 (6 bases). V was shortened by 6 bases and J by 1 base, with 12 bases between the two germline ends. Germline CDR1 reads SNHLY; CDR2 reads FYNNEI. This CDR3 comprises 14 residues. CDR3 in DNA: TGTGCCAGCAGACCGAGGGACTCCCAAGAGACCCAGTACTTC. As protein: CASRPRDSQETQYF.

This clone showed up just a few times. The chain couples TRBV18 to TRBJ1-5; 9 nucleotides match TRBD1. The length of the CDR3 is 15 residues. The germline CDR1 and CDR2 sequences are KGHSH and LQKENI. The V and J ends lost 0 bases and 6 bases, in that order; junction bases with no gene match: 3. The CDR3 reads CASSPPGQGSQPQHF. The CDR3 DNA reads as TGTGCCAGCTCACCACCAGGACAGGGGTCTCAGCCCCAGCATTTT.

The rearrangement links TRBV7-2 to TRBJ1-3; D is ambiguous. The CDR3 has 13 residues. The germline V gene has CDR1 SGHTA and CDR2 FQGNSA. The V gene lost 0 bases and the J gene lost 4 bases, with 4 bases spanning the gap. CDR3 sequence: CASSLAAGNTIYF. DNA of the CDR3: TGTGCCAGCAGCTTAGCCGCGGGAAACACCATATATTTT.

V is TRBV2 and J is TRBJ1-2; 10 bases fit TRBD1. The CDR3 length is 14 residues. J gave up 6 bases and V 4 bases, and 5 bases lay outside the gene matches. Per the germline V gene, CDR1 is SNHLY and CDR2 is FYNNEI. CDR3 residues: CASSGQGARDGYTF. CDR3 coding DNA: TGTGCCAGCAGTGGACAGGGGGCGAGGGATGGCTACACCTTC.

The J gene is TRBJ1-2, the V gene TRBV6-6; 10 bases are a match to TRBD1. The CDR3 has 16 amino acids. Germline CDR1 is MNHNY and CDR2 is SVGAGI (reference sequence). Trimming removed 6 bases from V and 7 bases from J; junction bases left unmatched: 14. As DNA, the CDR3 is TGTGCCAGCAGCCAGGCACCCCGACAGGGGGCCATTGGCTACACCTTC. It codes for CASSQAPRQGAIGYTF.

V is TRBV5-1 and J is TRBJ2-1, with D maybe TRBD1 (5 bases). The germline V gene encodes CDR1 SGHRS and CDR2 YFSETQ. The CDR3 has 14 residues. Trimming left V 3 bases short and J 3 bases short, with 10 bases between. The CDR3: CASSSRQSYNEQFF. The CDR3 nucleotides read TGCGCCAGCAGCTCTAGACAGAGCTACAATGAGCAGTTCTTC.

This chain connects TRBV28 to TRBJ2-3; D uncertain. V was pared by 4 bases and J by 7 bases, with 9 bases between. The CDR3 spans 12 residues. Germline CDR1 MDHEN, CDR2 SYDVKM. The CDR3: CASSSLGYTQYF. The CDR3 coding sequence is TGTGCCAGCAGTTCCCTCGGGTATACGCAGTATTTT.

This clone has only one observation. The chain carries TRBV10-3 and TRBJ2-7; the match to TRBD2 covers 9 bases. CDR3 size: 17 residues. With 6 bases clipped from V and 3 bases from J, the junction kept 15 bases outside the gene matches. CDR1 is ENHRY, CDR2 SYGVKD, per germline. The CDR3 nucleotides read TGTGCCATCAGGTCCGAAGTAGCGGGGGACCCGAGCTACGAGCAGTACTTC. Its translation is CAIRSEVAGDPSYEQYF.

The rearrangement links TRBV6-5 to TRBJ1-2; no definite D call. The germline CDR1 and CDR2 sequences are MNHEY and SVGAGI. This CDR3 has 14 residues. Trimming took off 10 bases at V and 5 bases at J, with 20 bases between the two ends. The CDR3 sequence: CATPVERLGYGYTF. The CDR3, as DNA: TGTGCCACCCCAGTAGAGCGGCTGGGTTATGGCTACACCTTC.

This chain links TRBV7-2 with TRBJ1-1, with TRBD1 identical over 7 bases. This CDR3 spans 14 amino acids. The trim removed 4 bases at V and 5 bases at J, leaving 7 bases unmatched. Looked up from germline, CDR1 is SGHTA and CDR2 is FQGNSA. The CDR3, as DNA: TGTGCCAGCAGCTCTATAGGGGGCGGAACTGAAGCTTTCTTT. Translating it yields CASSSIGGGTEAFF.

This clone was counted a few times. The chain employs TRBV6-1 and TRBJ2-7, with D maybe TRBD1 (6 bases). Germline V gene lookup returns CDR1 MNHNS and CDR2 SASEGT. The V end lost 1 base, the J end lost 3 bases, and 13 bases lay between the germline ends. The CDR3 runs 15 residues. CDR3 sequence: CASSEEGRGNYEQYF. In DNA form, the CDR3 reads TGTGCCAGCAGTGAAGAAGGCAGGGGCAACTACGAGCAGTACTTC.

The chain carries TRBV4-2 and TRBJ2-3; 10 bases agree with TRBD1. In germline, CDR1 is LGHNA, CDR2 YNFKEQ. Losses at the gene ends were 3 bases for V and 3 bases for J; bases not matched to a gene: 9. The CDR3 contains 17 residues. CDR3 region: CASSHPPPGQGTDTQYF. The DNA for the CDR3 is TGTGCCAGCAGCCACCCCCCTCCGGGACAGGGGACAGATACGCAGTATTTT.

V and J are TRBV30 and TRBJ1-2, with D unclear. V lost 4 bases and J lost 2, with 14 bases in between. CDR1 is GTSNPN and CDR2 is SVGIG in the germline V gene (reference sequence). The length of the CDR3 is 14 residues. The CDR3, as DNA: TGTGCCTGGAACCTCAGAGGAACGAACTATGGCTACACCTTC. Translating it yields CAWNLRGTNYGYTF. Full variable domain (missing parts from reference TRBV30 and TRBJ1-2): SQTIHQWPATLVQPVGSPLSLECTVEGTSNPNLYWYRQAAGRGLQLLFYSVGIGQISSEVPQNLSASRPQDRQFILSSKKLLLSDSGFYLCAWNLRGTNYGYTFGSGTRLTVV.

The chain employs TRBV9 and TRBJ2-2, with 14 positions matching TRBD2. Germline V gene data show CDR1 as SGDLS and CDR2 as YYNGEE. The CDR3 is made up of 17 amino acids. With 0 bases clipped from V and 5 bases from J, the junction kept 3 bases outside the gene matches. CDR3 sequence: CASSVATSGRGTGELFF. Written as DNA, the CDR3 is TGTGCCAGCAGCGTAGCGACTAGCGGGAGGGGAACCGGGGAGCTGTTTTTT.